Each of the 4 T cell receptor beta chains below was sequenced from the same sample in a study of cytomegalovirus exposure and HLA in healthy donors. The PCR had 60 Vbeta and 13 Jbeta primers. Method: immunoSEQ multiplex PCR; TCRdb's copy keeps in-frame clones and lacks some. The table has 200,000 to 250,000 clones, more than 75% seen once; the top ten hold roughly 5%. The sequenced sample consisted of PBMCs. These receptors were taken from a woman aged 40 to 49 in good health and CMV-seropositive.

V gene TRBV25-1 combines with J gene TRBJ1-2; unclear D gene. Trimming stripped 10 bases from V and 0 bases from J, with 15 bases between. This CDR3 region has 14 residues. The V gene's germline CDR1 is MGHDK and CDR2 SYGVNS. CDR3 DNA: TGTGCCACAAGTCTTCCAGAGGCTAACTATGGCTACACCTTC. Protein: CATSLPEANYGYTF.

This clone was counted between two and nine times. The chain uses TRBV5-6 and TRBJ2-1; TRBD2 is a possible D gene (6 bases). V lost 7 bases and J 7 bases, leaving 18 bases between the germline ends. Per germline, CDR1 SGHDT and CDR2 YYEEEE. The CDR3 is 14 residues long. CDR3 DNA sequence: TGTGCCAGCTTCTGGATGCTAGCGAGGAATGAGCAGTTCTTC. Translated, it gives CASFWMLARNEQFF.

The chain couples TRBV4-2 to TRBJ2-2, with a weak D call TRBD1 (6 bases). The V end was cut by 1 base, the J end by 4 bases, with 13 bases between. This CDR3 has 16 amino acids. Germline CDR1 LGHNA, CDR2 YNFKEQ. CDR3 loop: CASSQGDRGGTGELFF. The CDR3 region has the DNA TGTGCCAGCAGCCAAGGCGACAGAGGGGGCACCGGGGAGCTGTTTTTT.

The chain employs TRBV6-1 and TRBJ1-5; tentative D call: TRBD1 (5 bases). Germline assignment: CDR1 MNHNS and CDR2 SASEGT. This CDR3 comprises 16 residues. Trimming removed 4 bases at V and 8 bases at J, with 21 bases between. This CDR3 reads CASSADPIRAGEPQHF. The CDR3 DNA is TGTGCCAGCAGTGCTGACCCTATCAGGGCTGGGGAGCCCCAGCATTTT.